The 29 T cell receptor beta chains reported below all come from one sample, sequenced in a study of blood T cell repertoires in COVID-19. Method: immunoSEQ multiplex PCR; TCRdb's copy keeps in-frame clones and lacks some. The table has over 150,000 clones, 70% to 90% seen once. Material: peripheral blood. The source of these receptors is a man between 50 and 59 years old who had recovered from COVID-19.

The chain joins TRBV7-6 to TRBJ2-7; D might be TRBD2 (7 bases). The germline V gene encodes CDR1 SGHVS and CDR2 FNYEAQ. The CDR3 consists of 15 residues. The germline V and J ends were trimmed by 5 bases and 4 bases, with 18 bases remaining between them. As DNA, the CDR3 is TGTGCCAGCAGCAGAGGGGGGGCAGGCGGTTACGAGCAGTACTTC. It encodes CASSRGGAGGYEQYF.

The chain is built from TRBV19 and TRBJ2-7; 10 bases are shared with TRBD2. The CDR3 spans 17 residues. With 2 bases clipped from V and 0 bases from J, the junction kept 7 bases outside the gene matches. Germline V gives CDR1 LNHDA, CDR2 SQIVND (reference sequence). CDR3 residues: CASSITASGSLSYEQYF. CDR3 bases: TGTGCCAGTAGTATAACCGCTAGCGGGAGTCTCTCCTACGAGCAGTACTTC.

The gene calls are TRBV7-2 and TRBJ1-2; a weak D match, TRBD1 (6 bases). Germline V lookup: CDR1 SGHTA, CDR2 FQGNSA. V shed 6 bases and J shed 5 bases, with 13 bases lying between them. The CDR3 covers 13 residues. The CDR3 DNA sequence: TGTGCCAGCAGTTTACTTCAGGGGTATGGCTACACCTTC. This sequence encodes CASSLLQGYGYTF.

This clone was observed a single time. Other DNA sequences in this specimen translate into the identical CDR3. The rearrangement uses TRBV7-2 and TRBJ2-1, with a tentative D call TRBD2 (7 bases). Germline CDR1 SGHTA, CDR2 FQGNSA. Trimming took off 4 bases at V and 4 bases at J, with 11 bases between the two ends. The CDR3 sequence is 14 residues long. The CDR3 here is CASSSSGTYNEQFF. The CDR3 DNA reads TGTGCCAGCAGCTCCAGCGGGACATACAATGAGCAGTTCTTC.

The chain uses TRBV11-2 and TRBJ2-3, with 14 bases lining up with TRBD2. This CDR3 is 16 amino acids long. V lost 5 bases and J lost 5; bases outside the gene matches: 6. CDR1 and CDR2 from the germline V gene are SGHAT and FQNNGV. The CDR3: CASSPTSGRAGDTQYF. The CDR3 coding sequence is TGTGCCAGCAGCCCGACTAGCGGGAGGGCTGGAGATACGCAGTATTTT.

The chain joins TRBV19 to TRBJ1-2; D gene uncertain. V was shortened by 5 bases and J by 2 bases, with 9 bases between the two germline ends. The CDR3 has 13 residues. Per germline, CDR1 LNHDA and CDR2 SQIVND (reference sequence). This CDR3 is CASSERPNYGYTF. CDR3 bases: TGTGCCAGTAGTGAGCGGCCCAACTATGGCTACACCTTC.

V gene TRBV6-2 or TRBV6-3 combines with J gene TRBJ1-2; TRBD1 might be the D (5 bases). Trimming removed 6 bases at V and 7 bases at J, with 12 bases between. CDR1 is MNHEY, CDR2 SVGEGT, per germline. The CDR3 runs to 12 residues. The CDR3 loop reads CASSSGLGGYTF. In nucleotides, the CDR3 is TGTGCCAGCAGCTCGGGACTAGGTGGCTACACCTTC.

This clone has only one observation. V is TRBV7-3 and J is TRBJ2-5, with D hard to call. Germline V lookup: CDR1 SGHTA, CDR2 FQGTGA. The V end lost 5 bases, the J end lost 0 bases, and 19 bases lay between the germline ends. The CDR3 contains 17 residues. The CDR3 reads CASSPLPGALYQETQYF. CDR3 bases: TGTGCCAGCAGCCCCCTCCCAGGCGCCCTATACCAAGAGACCCAGTACTTC. The complete variable domain, with remaining parts taken from reference TRBV7-3 and TRBJ2-5, reads GAGVSQTPSNKVTEKGKYVELRCDPISGHTALYWYRQSLGQGPEFLIYFQGTGAADDSGLPNDRFFAVRPEGSVSTLKIQRTERGDSAVYLCASSPLPGALYQETQYFGPGTRLLVL.

The V and J genes are TRBV12-3 or TRBV12-4 and TRBJ2-5, with a possible D match to TRBD2 (5 bases). The CDR3 is made up of 13 amino acids. V was clipped by 2 bases and J by 7 bases, with 11 bases between them. CDR3 sequence: CASSLIGVGTQYF. For the CDR3, the DNA is TGTGCCAGCAGTTTAATCGGGGTGGGGACCCAGTACTTC.

Only a few counts were recorded for this clone. J is TRBJ1-2 and V is TRBV4-1; 7 bases line up with TRBD1. The CDR3 has 16 amino acids. Germline V lookup: CDR1 MGHRA, CDR2 YSYEKL. V dropped 4 bases and J dropped 3; count of bases not matched to a gene: 11. The CDR3 nucleotides read TGCGCCAGCAGCCGAGTAACAGGGGAAGGGGACTATGGCTACACCTTC. This gives the protein CASSRVTGEGDYGYTF.

The chain joins TRBV5-1 to TRBJ1-2; 7 bases match TRBD1. The CDR3 runs 14 residues. V lost 4 bases, J lost 8 bases, and 11 bases stayed unmatched. Germline V CDR1 and CDR2: SGHRS, YFSETQ. The chain's CDR3 is CASSNPTGMGGYTF. The CDR3 DNA is TGCGCCAGCAGCAATCCGACAGGGATGGGCGGCTACACCTTC.

The chain combines TRBV5-1 with TRBJ2-3, with D perhaps TRBD1 (5 bases). Deletions cut 2 bases from V and 1 base from J, with 5 bases between. Germline CDR1 SGHRS, CDR2 YFSETQ. The CDR3 loop spans 13 amino acids. The CDR3 spells CASSFRGTDTQYF. Written as DNA, the CDR3 is TGCGCCAGCAGCTTCAGGGGCACAGATACGCAGTATTTT.

The J gene is TRBJ2-1, the V gene TRBV10-1, with 8 bases aligning to TRBD2. V shed 0 bases, J shed 6 bases, and the junction held 7 bases outside the gene matches. There are 16 residues in the CDR3. Germline CDR1 is WNHNN and CDR2 is SYGVQD (reference sequence). The CDR3 DNA reads as TGCGCCAGCAGTGAGTCTAATCGCGGGGGGCCCAATGAGCAGTTCTTC. It yields the protein CASSESNRGGPNEQFF.

The CDR3 loop is CASSIDGTSYNEQFF. The CDR3 DNA reads TGTGCCAGTAGTATAGATGGGACTAGTTACAATGAGCAGTTCTTC. This rearrangement joins TRBV19 to TRBJ2-1; 8 nucleotides align to TRBD2. V gave up 0 bases and J gave up 4 bases; unmatched junction bases: 2. Germline V gene lookup returns CDR1 LNHDA and CDR2 SQIVND (reference sequence). This CDR3 region has 15 residues.

J is TRBJ2-7 and V is TRBV29-1; 9 bases map to TRBD1. Germline V lookup: CDR1 SQVTM, CDR2 ANQGSEA. CDR3 length: 12 amino acids. CDR3 amino acids: CGTGTGIGEQYF. Written as DNA, the CDR3 is TGCGGGACCGGGACAGGGATAGGCGAGCAGTACTTC.

The chain carries TRBV4-1 and TRBJ1-5; D possibly corresponds to TRBD1 (5 bases). The ends were cut back, 0 bases at V and 0 bases at J, with 12 bases in the middle. CDR1 MGHRA and CDR2 YSYEKL come from the germline V gene. CDR3 length equals 17 residues. The CDR3 DNA is TGCGCCAGCAGCCAAGATGTGGAGACAGCTAGCAATCAGCCCCAGCATTTT. As protein: CASSQDVETASNQPQHF.

In this sample, this clone turned up once. The chain is built from TRBV11-3 and TRBJ2-3, with D tentatively TRBD2 (7 bases). The CDR3 is made up of 15 amino acids. V was cut by 3 bases and J by 2 bases, with 12 bases left in between. CDR1 and CDR2 (germline): SGHNT, YENEEA. DNA for the CDR3: TGTGCCAGCAGCTTTGAGGGGGGGCCCACAGATACGCAGTATTTT. Translation: CASSFEGGPTDTQYF.

This clone was seen only a few times. The rearrangement uses TRBV21-1 and TRBJ1-1. TRBV21-1 is a pseudogene. CDR3 size: 16 residues. The CDR3 bases are TGTGCCAGCAGCAAGAGAGTGGCAGGGGAGGGCACTGAAGCTTTCTTT. Translation gives CASSKRVAGEGTEAFF.

The chain links TRBV28 to TRBJ1-4, with D perhaps TRBD1 (5 bases). Germline V lookup: CDR1 MDHEN, CDR2 SYDVKM. This CDR3 is built from 15 residues. The germline V and J ends were trimmed by 8 bases and 0 bases, with 13 bases remaining between them. The CDR3 is CASLVGGATNEKLFF. The CDR3 region has the DNA TGTGCCAGCCTGGTGGGGGGAGCAACTAATGAAAAACTGTTTTTT.

The chain joins TRBV7-3 to TRBJ1-2; TRBD1 agrees at 12 bases. The CDR3 sequence is 15 residues long. Losses at the gene ends were 0 bases for V and 6 bases for J; bases not matched to a gene: 2. CDR1 SGHTA and CDR2 FQGTGA come from the germline V gene. The CDR3 loop is CASSLTGTGGNGYTF. CDR3 nucleotide sequence: TGTGCCAGCAGCTTAACTGGGACAGGGGGCAATGGCTACACCTTC.

The chain joins TRBV24-1 to TRBJ2-3; the D is unclear. V lost 4 bases, J lost 4 bases, and 14 bases lay in between. This CDR3 has 15 amino acids. Germline CDR1 KGHDR, CDR2 SFDVKD. CDR3 DNA sequence: TGTGCCACCAGTGACCCCGGTCGCTCCCCAGATACGCAGTATTTT. Its protein product is CATSDPGRSPDTQYF.

Points on this clone: One end of the junction is discordant with germline, which a read error may explain. The V and J genes are TRBV9 and TRBJ2-2, with 9 bases lining up with TRBD2. Germline V gene sequence: CDR1 SGDLS, CDR2 YYNGEE. This CDR3 region has 19 residues. The CDR3 DNA reads TGCGCCCGCAGCGTAGGATTCGCGGGGGGGGAAAATCTTCCCGGGGAGCTGTTTTTT. Amino acid sequence: CARSVGFAGGENLPGELFF.

This rearrangement joins TRBV2 to TRBJ1-1, with D maybe TRBD1 (6 bases). The germline CDR1 and CDR2 sequences are SNHLY and FYNNEI. The germline V and J ends were trimmed by 6 bases and 6 bases, with 23 bases remaining between them. The CDR3 totals 16 residues. CDR3 protein: CASRAHGGGLAAEAFF. The CDR3 DNA reads as TGTGCCAGCAGGGCGCATGGCGGGGGCCTGGCCGCTGAAGCTTTCTTT.

V gene TRBV6-2 or TRBV6-3 combines with J gene TRBJ2-1; D is possibly TRBD1 (5 bases). Germline assignment: CDR1 MNHEY and CDR2 SVGEGT. The V end was cut by 7 bases, the J end by 8 bases, with 15 bases between. This CDR3 has 13 residues. The CDR3: CASIPPWGHEQFF. In DNA form, the CDR3 reads TGTGCCAGCATCCCCCCCTGGGGCCATGAGCAGTTCTTC.

This chain links TRBV5-1 with TRBJ2-3, with TRBD2 matching 10 bases. V lost 2 bases and J lost 1; bases outside the gene matches: 1. The V gene's germline CDR1 is SGHRS and CDR2 YFSETQ. CDR3 length equals 15 residues. CDR3 sequence (DNA): TGCGCCAGCAGCTTTGGACTAGCGGGCACAGATACGCAGTATTTT. It specifies CASSFGLAGTDTQYF.

Comments on this clone: The junction does not match germline at one end; this may be a read error. V usage is TRBV6-2 or TRBV6-3 and J usage is TRBJ2-3, with no clear D. Per germline, CDR1 MNHEY and CDR2 SVGEGT. The CDR3 is made up of 11 amino acids. CDR3 in amino acids: CASSHSYTQYF. The CDR3 bases are TGTGCCAGCAGTCACTCCTATACGCAGTATTTT.

This clone has a single count. J is TRBJ1-4 and V is TRBV5-1; TRBD1 matches 7 bases. The germline gives CDR1 SGHRS, CDR2 YFSETQ. This CDR3 region has 15 residues. With V trimmed by 4 bases and J by 2 bases, 5 bases remained unmatched. The CDR3 DNA sequence: TGCGCCAGCAGCGCCCTACAGGGGACTAATGAAAAACTGTTTTTT. Protein sequence: CASSALQGTNEKLFF.

The rearrangement uses TRBV3-1 (or the pseudogene TRBV3-2) and TRBJ1-1; D is undetermined. The germline gives CDR1 LGHDT, CDR2 YNNKEL (reference sequence). There are 15 residues in the CDR3. Trimming stripped 2 bases from V and 11 bases from J, with 21 bases between. CDR3 loop: CASSQLKGGSLGAFF. CDR3 nucleotide sequence: TGTGCCAGCAGCCAACTTAAGGGAGGGTCTCTAGGGGCTTTCTTT.

The chain couples TRBV18 to TRBJ2-5, with D maybe TRBD2 (5 bases). V gave up 3 bases and J gave up 6 bases, with 8 bases separating them. The germline V gene has CDR1 KGHSH and CDR2 LQKENI. The CDR3 runs to 12 residues. The CDR3 coding sequence is TGTGCCAGCTCACCGGACGGGAAGACCCAGTACTTC. Translation: CASSPDGKTQYF. Full variable domain (remainder filled in from reference TRBV18 and TRBJ2-5): NAGVMQNPRHLVRRRGQEARLRCSPMKGHSHVYWYRQLPEEGLKFMVYLQKENIIDESGMPKERFSAEFPKEGPSILRIQQVVRGDSAAYFCASSPDGKTQYFGPGTRLLVL.